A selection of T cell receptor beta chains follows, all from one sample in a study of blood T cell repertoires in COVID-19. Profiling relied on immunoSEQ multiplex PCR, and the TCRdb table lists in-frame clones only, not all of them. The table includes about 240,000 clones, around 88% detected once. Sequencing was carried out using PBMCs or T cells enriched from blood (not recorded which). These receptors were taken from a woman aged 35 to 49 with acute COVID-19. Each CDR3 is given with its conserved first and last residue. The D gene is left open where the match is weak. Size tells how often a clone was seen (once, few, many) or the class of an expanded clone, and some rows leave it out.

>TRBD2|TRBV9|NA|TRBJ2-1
CASSATGTNYNEQFF
TGTGCCAGCAGCGCGACCGGGACTAACTACAATGAGCAGTTCTTC
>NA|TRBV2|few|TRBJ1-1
CASIISLEAFF
TGTGCCAGCATTATCTCCCTTGAAGCTTTCTTT
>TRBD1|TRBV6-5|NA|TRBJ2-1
CASSRQGQYNEQFF
TGTGCCAGCAGTCGACAGGGGCAATACAATGAGCAGTTCTTC
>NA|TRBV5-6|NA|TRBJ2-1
CASSPVAGVTYNEQFF
TGTGCCAGCAGCCCCGTGGCAGGGGTAACCTACAATGAGCAGTTCTTC
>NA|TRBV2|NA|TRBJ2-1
CASSELVRGANEQFF
TGTGCCAGCAGTGAACTCGTCAGGGGGGCCAATGAGCAGTTCTTC
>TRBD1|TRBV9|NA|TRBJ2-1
CASSVGTGSYNEQFF
TGTGCCAGCAGCGTCGGGACAGGGTCCTACAATGAGCAGTTCTTC
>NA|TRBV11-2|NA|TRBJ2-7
CASSQIYEQYF
TGTGCCAGCAGCCAAATCTACGAGCAGTACTTC
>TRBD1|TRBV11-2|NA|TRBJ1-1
CASSHRTGHTEAFF
TGTGCCAGCAGCCACAGGACAGGACACACTGAAGCTTTCTTT
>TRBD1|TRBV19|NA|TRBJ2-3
CASSARTGEAPDTQYF
TGTGCCAGTAGTGCCAGGACAGGGGAGGCTCCAGATACGCAGTATTTT
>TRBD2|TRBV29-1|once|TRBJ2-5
CSVPSGTQETQYF
TGCAGCGTTCCTAGCGGGACCCAAGAGACCCAGTACTTC